The next 10 T cell receptor beta chains were all read from a single sample in a study of cytomegalovirus exposure and HLA in healthy donors. Primers: 60 Vbeta forward and 13 Jbeta reverse. Assay: immunoSEQ multiplex PCR; the TCRdb copy retains only in-frame clones and omits some. This sample has a few hundred thousand clones; about 82% occur once, and the top ten carry 2.9%. The sample comprised PBMCs. The receptors here all came from a man aged 30-40 years in good health and CMV-seronegative.

The chain recombines TRBV5-1 with TRBJ2-7, with D perhaps matching TRBD2 (7 bases). Germline V CDR1 and CDR2: SGHRS, YFSETQ. The CDR3 length is 13 residues. V lost 5 bases and J 5 bases, leaving 14 bases between the germline ends. Here the CDR3 reads CASRGGAGDEQYF. Written as DNA, the CDR3 is TGCGCCAGCAGGGGGGGGGCTGGCGACGAGCAGTACTTC. The variable domain in full, with the rest retrieved from reference TRBV5-1 and TRBJ2-7, is KAGVTQTPRYLIKTRGQQVTLSCSPISGHRSVSWYQQTPGQGLQFLFEYFSETQRNKGNFPGRFSGRQFSNSRSEMNVSTLELGDSALYLCASRGGAGDEQYFGPGTRLTVT.

The chain uses TRBV7-3 and TRBJ1-2; D not resolved. Germline assignment: CDR1 SGHTA and CDR2 FQGTGA. CDR3 length equals 16 residues. Deletions cut 5 bases from V and 7 bases from J, with 23 bases between. The CDR3: CASSPDPPPILAGYTF. The CDR3 DNA sequence: TGTGCCAGCAGCCCTGACCCCCCTCCTATTTTAGCTGGCTACACCTTC. Drawing the rest from reference TRBV7-3 and TRBJ1-2, the complete variable domain is GAGVSQTPSNKVTEKGKYVELRCDPISGHTALYWYRQSLGQGPEFLIYFQGTGAADDSGLPNDRFFAVRPEGSVSTLKIQRTERGDSAVYLCASSPDPPPILAGYTFGSGTRLTVV.

The V gene is TRBV2, the J gene TRBJ2-5; TRBD2 might be the D (6 bases). Looked up from germline, CDR1 is SNHLY and CDR2 is FYNNEI. This CDR3 contains 13 residues. V was pared by 6 bases and J by 11 bases, with 19 bases between. DNA for the CDR3: TGTGCCAGCAGCCCGGGTTGGGGGGTTGAGCAGTACTTC. This sequence encodes CASSPGWGVEQYF. The full variable domain, its missing parts supplied by reference TRBV2 and TRBJ2-5, is EPEVTQTPSHQVTQMGQEVILRCVPISNHLYFYWYRQILGQKVEFLVSFYNNEISEKSEIFDDQFSVERPDGSNFTLKIRSTKLEDSAMYFCASSPGWGVEQYFGPGTRLLVL.

The chain carries TRBV7-2 and TRBJ1-4, with TRBD1 identical over 9 bases. The CDR3 runs to 15 residues. Germline CDR1 is SGHTA and CDR2 is FQGNSA. V lost 2 bases to trimming and J lost 7 bases; unmatched junction nucleotides: 5. This CDR3 is CASSLRQGEGEKLFF. Here the CDR3 DNA reads TGTGCCAGCAGCTTACGACAGGGGGAAGGTGAAAAACTGTTTTTT.

The chain recombines TRBV5-6 with TRBJ1-6; D not resolved. The germline V and J ends were trimmed by 0 bases and 7 bases, with 8 bases remaining between them. This CDR3 contains 14 residues. The germline V gene has CDR1 SGHDT and CDR2 YYEEEE. The CDR3 spells CASSLASANSPLHF. The CDR3 DNA follows: TGTGCCAGCAGCTTGGCCTCTGCGAATTCACCCCTCCACTTT. Full variable domain (rest looked up from reference TRBV5-6 and TRBJ1-6): DAGVTQSPTHLIKTRGQQVTLRCSPKSGHDTVSWYQQALGQGPQFIFQYYEEEERQRGNFPDRFSGHQFPNYSSELNVNALLLGDSALYLCASSLASANSPLHFGNGTRLTVT.

In its sample, this clone was seen once. The chain employs TRBV19 and TRBJ1-4, with 9 bases aligning to TRBD1. CDR1 is LNHDA and CDR2 is SQIVND in the germline V gene (reference sequence). Trimming removed 4 bases from V and 8 bases from J; junction bases left unmatched: 5. This CDR3 spans 14 amino acids. CDR3 coding DNA: TGTGCCAGTAGTACCTGGGACAGGGAAGAAAAACTGTTTTTT. This translates into CASSTWDREEKLFF.

The V gene is TRBV9, the J gene TRBJ1-4; TRBD1 matches at 9 bases. Germline CDR1 and CDR2: SGDLS and YYNGEE. CDR3 length equals 15 residues. V shed 3 bases and J 5 bases; nucleotides not matched to a gene: 5. Here the CDR3 reads CASSGQGTGNEKLFF. CDR3 in DNA: TGTGCCAGCAGCGGCCAGGGGACAGGGAATGAAAAACTGTTTTTT.

This clone has more than one count but fewer than ten. This chain links TRBV2 with TRBJ2-7; 8 bases agree with TRBD1. Germline V lookup: CDR1 SNHLY, CDR2 FYNNEI. The CDR3 consists of 14 residues. The trim removed 8 bases at V and 3 bases at J, leaving 9 bases unmatched. The CDR3 reads CASEDPGTGYEQYF. CDR3 bases: TGTGCCAGCGAGGATCCGGGGACAGGCTACGAGCAGTACTTC.

The rearrangement uses TRBV5-6 and TRBJ2-7, with 11 bases identical to TRBD1. The CDR3 length is 13 residues. V shed 4 bases and J 7 bases; nucleotides not matched to a gene: 4. Germline assignment: CDR1 SGHDT and CDR2 YYEEEE. CDR3 sequence: CASSGQGAMEQYF. The CDR3 DNA follows: TGTGCCAGCAGCGGACAGGGGGCGATGGAGCAGTACTTC.

The V gene is TRBV28, the J gene TRBJ2-5; D call uncertain. Germline V gives CDR1 MDHEN, CDR2 SYDVKM. This CDR3 is 14 amino acids long. V lost 7 bases and J lost 0, with 12 bases in between. CDR3 sequence: CASTPPGYQETQYF. The CDR3 coding sequence is TGTGCCAGCACCCCACCGGGTTACCAAGAGACCCAGTACTTC.